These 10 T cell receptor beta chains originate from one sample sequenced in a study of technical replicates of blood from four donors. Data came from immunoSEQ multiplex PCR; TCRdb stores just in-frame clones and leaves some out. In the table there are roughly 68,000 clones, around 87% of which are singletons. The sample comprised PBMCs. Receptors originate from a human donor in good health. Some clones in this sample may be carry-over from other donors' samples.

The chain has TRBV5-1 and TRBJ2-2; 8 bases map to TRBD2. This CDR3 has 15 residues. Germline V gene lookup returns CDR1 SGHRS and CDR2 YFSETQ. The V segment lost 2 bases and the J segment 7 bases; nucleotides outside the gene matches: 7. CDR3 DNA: TGCGCCAGCAGCTTCAGAGCGGGAGTCGGCGGGGAGCTGTTTTTT. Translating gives CASSFRAGVGGELFF.

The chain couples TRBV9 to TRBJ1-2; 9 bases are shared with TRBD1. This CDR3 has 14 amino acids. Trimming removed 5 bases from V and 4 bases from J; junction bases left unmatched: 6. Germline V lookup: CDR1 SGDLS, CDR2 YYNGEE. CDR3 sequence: CASSQQGAGYGYTF. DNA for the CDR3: TGTGCCAGCAGTCAACAGGGGGCAGGCTATGGCTACACCTTC. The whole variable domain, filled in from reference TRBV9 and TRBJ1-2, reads DSGVTQTPKHLITATGQRVTLRCSPRSGDLSVYWYQQSLDQGLQFLIQYYNGEERAKGNILERFSAQQFPDLHSELNLSSLELGDSALYFCASSQQGAGYGYTFGSGTRLTVV.

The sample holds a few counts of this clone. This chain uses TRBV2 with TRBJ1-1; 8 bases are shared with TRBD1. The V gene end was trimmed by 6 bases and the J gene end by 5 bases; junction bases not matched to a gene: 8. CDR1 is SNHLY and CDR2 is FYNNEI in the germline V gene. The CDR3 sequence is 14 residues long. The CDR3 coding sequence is TGTGCCAGCAGAAAGGACAGGGAATGGACTGAAGCTTTCTTT. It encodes CASRKDREWTEAFF.

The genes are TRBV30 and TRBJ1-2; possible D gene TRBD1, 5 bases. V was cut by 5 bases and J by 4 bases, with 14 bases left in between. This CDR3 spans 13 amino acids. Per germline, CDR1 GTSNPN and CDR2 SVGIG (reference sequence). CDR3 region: CAWSDNPIYGYTF. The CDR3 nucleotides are TGTGCCTGGTCGGACAACCCAATCTATGGCTACACCTTC.

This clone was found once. The chain's CDR3 is CASSRGTSGGATATQYF. The CDR3, as DNA: TGCGCCAGCAGCCGCGGGACTAGCGGGGGGGCCACGGCTACGCAGTATTTT. The chain recombines TRBV4-3 with TRBJ2-3; 16 bases are shared with TRBD2. The CDR3 has 17 residues. In germline, CDR1 is LGHNA, CDR2 YSLEER. V shed 4 bases and J 8 bases; nucleotides not matched to a gene: 9.

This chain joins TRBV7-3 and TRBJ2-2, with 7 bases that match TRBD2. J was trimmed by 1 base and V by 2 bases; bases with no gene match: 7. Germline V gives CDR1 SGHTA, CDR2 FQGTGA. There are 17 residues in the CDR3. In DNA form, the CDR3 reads TGTGCCAGCAGCTTACGGGTTAGCGGGCTGAACACCGGGGAGCTGTTTTTT. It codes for CASSLRVSGLNTGELFF.

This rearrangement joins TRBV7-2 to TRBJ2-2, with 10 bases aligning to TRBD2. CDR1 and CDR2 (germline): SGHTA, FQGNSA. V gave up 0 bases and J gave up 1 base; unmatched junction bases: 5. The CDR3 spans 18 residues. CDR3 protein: CASSLAARLAGNTGELFF. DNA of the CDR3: TGTGCCAGCAGCTTAGCCGCTCGACTAGCGGGGAACACCGGGGAGCTGTTTTTT.

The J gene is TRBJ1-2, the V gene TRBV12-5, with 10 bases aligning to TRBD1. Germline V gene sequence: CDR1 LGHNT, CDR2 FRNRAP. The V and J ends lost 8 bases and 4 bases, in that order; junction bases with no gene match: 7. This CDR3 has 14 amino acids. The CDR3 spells CASTVGTGAYGYTF. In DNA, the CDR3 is TGTGCTAGTACCGTAGGGACAGGGGCCTATGGCTACACCTTC.

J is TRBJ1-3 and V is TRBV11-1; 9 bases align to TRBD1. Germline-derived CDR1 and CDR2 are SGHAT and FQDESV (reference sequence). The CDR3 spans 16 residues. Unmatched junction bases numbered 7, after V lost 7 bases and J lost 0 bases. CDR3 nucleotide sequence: TGTGCCAGCACCCCCGGGACAGGGAACTCTGGAAACACCATATATTTT. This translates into CASTPGTGNSGNTIYF.

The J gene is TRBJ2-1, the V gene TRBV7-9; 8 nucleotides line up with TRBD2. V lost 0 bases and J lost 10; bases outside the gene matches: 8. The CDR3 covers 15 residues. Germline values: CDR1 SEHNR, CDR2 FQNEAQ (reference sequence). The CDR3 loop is CASSLAAGVVQEQFF. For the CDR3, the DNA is TGTGCCAGCAGCTTAGCAGCGGGAGTTGTTCAGGAGCAGTTCTTC. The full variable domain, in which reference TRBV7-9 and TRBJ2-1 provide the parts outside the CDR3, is DTGVSQNPRHKITKRGQNVTFRCDPISEHNRLYWYRQTLGQGPEFLTYFQNEAQLEKSRLLSDRFSAERPKGSFSTLEIQRTEQGDSAMYLCASSLAAGVVQEQFFGPGTRLTVL.